The clone carrying this T cell receptor beta chain was counted ten times or more. Its antigen remains unknown. TCR beta CDR3 regions were amplified from RNA transcripts. HTBI primers were employed in a first-round RT-PCR of the TCR CDR3. TCRdb analysed the multiplex PCR reads with MiXCR anew, one entry per CDR3 protein. The sample contains approximately 870,000 distinct CDR3 sequences, 35% to 45% of which appear only once. This entry belongs to a study of T cells in Graves' hyperthyroidism and ophthalmopathy. Turning to the study itself: Peripheral blood specimens were obtained at initial diagnosis, prior to any treatment. Regarding the study as a whole: Most thyroid clonotypes that were expanded above 0.001 also turned up in blood. Using 13 V-J features, a model discriminated ophthalmopathy from stable hyperthyroidism.

The CDR3 has 15 residues. The V gene's germline CDR1 is SGHDN and CDR2 FVKESK. V was clipped by 0 bases and J by 8 bases, with 16 bases between them. Input material: blood. This rearrangement joins TRBV14 to TRBJ1-2; no definite D call. The source of this sequence is a man between 18 and 29 years old with Graves' hyperthyroidism. The CDR3 here is CASSQDPIDLGGYTF. CDR3 in DNA: TGTGCCAGCAGCCAAGATCCGATAGATCTCGGCGGCTACACCTTC.